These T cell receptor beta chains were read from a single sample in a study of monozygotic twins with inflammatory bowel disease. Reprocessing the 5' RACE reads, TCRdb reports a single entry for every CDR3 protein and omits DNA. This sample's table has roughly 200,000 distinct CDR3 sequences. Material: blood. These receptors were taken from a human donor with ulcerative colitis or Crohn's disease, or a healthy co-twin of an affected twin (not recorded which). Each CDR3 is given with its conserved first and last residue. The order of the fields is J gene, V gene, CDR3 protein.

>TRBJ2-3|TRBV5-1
CASRRTGGPYNTQYF
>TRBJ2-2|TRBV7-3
CASSHRGTGELFF
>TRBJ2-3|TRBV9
CASSAGASNTQYF
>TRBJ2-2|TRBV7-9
CASSSRGVSLAGELFF
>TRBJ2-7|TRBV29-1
CSVSRGTNPYEQYF
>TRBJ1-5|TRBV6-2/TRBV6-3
CASIKGHSDNQPQHF
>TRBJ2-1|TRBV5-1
CASSLASTSYNEQFF
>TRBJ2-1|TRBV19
CASSVAGGTYNEQFF
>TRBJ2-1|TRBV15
CATSRPSTYNEQFF
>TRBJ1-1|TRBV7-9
CASSRTGVQTTEAFF
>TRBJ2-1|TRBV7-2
CASSLAPERGLYNEQFF
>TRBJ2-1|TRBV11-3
CASSLGLAEQFF
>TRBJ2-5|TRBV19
CASSIGGTGDQETQYF
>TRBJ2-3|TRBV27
CASRRADTQYF
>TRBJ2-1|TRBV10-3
CAISADREYNEQFF
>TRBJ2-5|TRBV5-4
CASSPGVAGGGSQETQYF
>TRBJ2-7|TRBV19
CASRLVEGGYEQYF
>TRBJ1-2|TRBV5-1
CASSLGDKNYGYTF
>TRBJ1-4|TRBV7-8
CASSPIGNEKLFF
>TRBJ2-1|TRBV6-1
CASSEDRGFNEQFF
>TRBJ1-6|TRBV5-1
CASSLDVGLGPLHF
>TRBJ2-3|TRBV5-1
CASSPGTVATDTQYF
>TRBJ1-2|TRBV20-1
CSASQQGGVGGYTF
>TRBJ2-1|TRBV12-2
CASRLDYSGARYNEQFF
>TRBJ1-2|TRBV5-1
CASSSGTGGGYTF
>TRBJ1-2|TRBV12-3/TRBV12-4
CASSLQEIYGYTF
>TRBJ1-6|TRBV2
CASSRTDRGLSYNSPLHF
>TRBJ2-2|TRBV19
CASSFTNTGELFF
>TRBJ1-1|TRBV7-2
CASSFSDSNTEAFF
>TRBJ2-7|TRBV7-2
CASSLVSSSHEQYF
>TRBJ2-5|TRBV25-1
CASGRGGETQYF
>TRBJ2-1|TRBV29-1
CSVEESQYNEQFF
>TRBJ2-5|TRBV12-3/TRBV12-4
CASSARGETQYF
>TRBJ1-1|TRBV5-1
CASSFTGYDTEAFF
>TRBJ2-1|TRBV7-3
CASSPQGNNEQFF
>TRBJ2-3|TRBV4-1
CASSQGVRGSTDTQYF
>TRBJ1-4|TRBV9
CASSGRQGTNEKLFF
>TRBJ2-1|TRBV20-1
CSAQGLADYNEQFF
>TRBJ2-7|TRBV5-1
CASSPDNIREQYF
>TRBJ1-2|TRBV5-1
CASSLETSVPTF
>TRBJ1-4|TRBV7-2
CASSLDLFNPEREKLFF
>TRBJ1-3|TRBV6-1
CASSAVRIGNTIYF
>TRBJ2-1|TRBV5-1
CASSLAGSRADEQFF
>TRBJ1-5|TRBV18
CASSPYYAGNQPQHF
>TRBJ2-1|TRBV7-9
CASIQARMSSYNEQFF
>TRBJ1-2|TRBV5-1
CASRETGQGHYGYTF
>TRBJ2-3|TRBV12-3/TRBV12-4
CASSPVPATDTQYF
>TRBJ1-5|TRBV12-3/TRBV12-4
CASSLSDSSNQPQHF
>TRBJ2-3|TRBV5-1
CASSLLGSGQGRDTQYF